A selection of T cell receptor beta chains follows, all from one sample in a study of blood T cells in healthy people across ages. Using its own MiXCR run on the 5' RACE reads, TCRdb lists one record per CDR3 protein. The sample has fewer than 900,000 distinct CDR3 sequences; more than 40% are singletons. The sequencing sample was made of blood. All receptors derive from a woman aged 55-75 years in good health. CDR3s include the opening cysteine and the closing phenylalanine or tryptophan. The D gene is left open where the match is weak. Clone size appears in some rows only: once, few, many, or a class for an expanded clone.

J	D	size	V	DNA	CDR3
TRBJ1-2	.	few	TRBV29-1	TGCAGCGCGCGAGCACAGGCCCAGTATGGCTACACCTTC	CSARAQAQYGYTF
TRBJ2-5	TRBD2	many	TRBV20-1	TGCAGTGCTAGAGATTACGGGAGGGGTCAAGAGACCCAGTACTTC	CSARDYGRGQETQYF
TRBJ2-6	.	many	TRBV6-2/TRBV6-3	TGTGCCAGCAGTTACTTCTCTGGGGCCAACGTCCTGACTTTC	CASSYFSGANVLTF
TRBJ2-5	.	.	TRBV27	TGTGCCAGCAGTCCCTCCCGGACGGGGAATCAAGAGACCCAGTACTTC	CASSPSRTGNQETQYF
TRBJ2-7	.	few	TRBV5-1	TGCGCCAGCAGCAATGGTCTGACAGCGTCATCCTACGAGCAGTACTTC	CASSNGLTASSYEQYF
TRBJ2-7	.	.	TRBV11-2	TGTGCCAGCAGGGTCCTATACGAGCAGTACTTC	CASRVLYEQYF
TRBJ2-1	.	few	TRBV6-2/TRBV6-3	TGTGCCAGCAGTTACTTGGGAGTGAGGGAGCAGTTCTTC	CASSYLGVREQFF
TRBJ2-1	TRBD2	many	TRBV29-1	TGCAGCGTTGAAGATCGGGGGGGAGTGAACTACAATGAGCAGTTCTTC	CSVEDRGGVNYNEQFF
TRBJ1-4	.	few	TRBV28	TGTGCCAGCAGTCCCGGGGGGGCTAGGGTTAATGAAAAACTGTTTTTT	CASSPGGARVNEKLFF
TRBJ2-1	TRBD2	.	TRBV2	TGTGCCAGCAGTGAAAGCGGGAGGGGGAACAATGAGCAGTTCTTC	CASSESGRGNNEQFF
TRBJ2-4	.	once	TRBV20-1	TGCAGTGCTAGACTGATCCTAGCCAAAAACATTCAGTACTTC	CSARLILAKNIQYF
TRBJ2-5	.	few	TRBV6-1	TGTGCCAGCTATAGGGATGGGAGGGAGACCCAGTACTTC	CASYRDGRETQYF
TRBJ1-1	TRBD1	.	TRBV5-1	TGCGCCAGCAGCCGGGGGACAGGGACGAACACTGAAGCTTTCTTT	CASSRGTGTNTEAFF
TRBJ2-6	.	.	TRBV7-2	TGTGCCAGCAGCCGCCGGACTACCGGGGCCAACGTCCTGACTTTC	CASSRRTTGANVLTF
TRBJ1-2	.	.	TRBV7-2	TGTGCCAGCAGCTCAAGGGGCGTATGGTATGGCTACACCTTC	CASSSRGVWYGYTF
TRBJ2-1	.	.	TRBV6-4	TGTGCCAGCGGACCCCAGACAGCTTCCTACAATGAGCAGTTCTTC	CASGPQTASYNEQFF
TRBJ2-5	TRBD2	.	TRBV20-1	TGCAGTGCTAGAGAGGCGGGGGGTCCGTTCGAGACCCAGTACTTC	CSAREAGGPFETQYF
TRBJ2-3	.	.	TRBV4-3	TGCGCCAGCAGCCGTGTATACGTCAGCACAGATACGCAGTATTTT	CASSRVYVSTDTQYF
TRBJ1-1	TRBD1	.	TRBV9	TGTGCCAGCAGCCGGGGGACAGGGGCCCTGAAGAGCACTGAAGCTTTCTTT	CASSRGTGALKSTEAFF
TRBJ2-7	TRBD2	.	TRBV20-1	TGCAGTGCCAGACGTCCATATGGCGGGGACTACAATGAGCAGTACTTC	CSARRPYGGDYNEQYF
TRBJ2-3	TRBD2	.	TRBV6-2/TRBV6-3	TGTGCCAGCAGTTACGTCCGGCGGGAGATCACAGATACGCAGTATTTT	CASSYVRREITDTQYF
TRBJ2-3	TRBD1	.	TRBV20-1	TGCAGTGCTAGAGATCTATTTCGACAGGGGGCGCGGGATACGCAGTATTTT	CSARDLFRQGARDTQYF
TRBJ2-1	.	.	TRBV25-1	TGTGCCAGCAGTGAAAAACCCTGGGGTGAGCAGTTCTTC	CASSEKPWGEQFF
TRBJ2-1	.	.	TRBV28	TGTGCCAGCAGTTTGTCCCCTGAAGACGGATTCCTAGGTCAGTTCTTC	CASSLSPEDGFLGQFF
TRBJ2-5	TRBD2	few	TRBV15	TGTGCCACCAGCAGCGTAGAAGGACTAGCGGGAAAGGAGACCCAGTACTTC	CATSSVEGLAGKETQYF
TRBJ2-7	.	.	TRBV6-2/TRBV6-3	TGTGCCAGCAGTCTCTATAGTCAGGAGCAGTACTTC	CASSLYSQEQYF
TRBJ2-7	.	.	TRBV11-1	TGTGCCAGCAGCTTCAGGGGTTCCTACAATGAGCAGTACTTC	CASSFRGSYNEQYF
TRBJ2-7	TRBD1	.	TRBV20-1	TGCAGTGCTGAAGGGGACAGGGTCTTTCGCGAGCAGTACTTC	CSAEGDRVFREQYF